This entry features one T cell receptor beta chain sequence. This clonotype has just a few counts. Its antigen remains undetermined. No base-level quality is on record; no much larger clone is a single base apart. These data belong to a study of CD8 T cells in ankylosing spondylitis (dated 2017 in TCRdb). As for the study more broadly: To find TCR variants linked to disease, the study profiled T cell receptor beta repertoires in ankylosing spondylitis patients and healthy donors. The full study cohort was made up of about 25 ankylosing spondylitis patients and around 100 healthy donors. Peripheral blood samples were taken, and synovial fluid was additionally collected from ankylosing spondylitis patients.

What the research found in general, with its limitations: Some TCR beta motif variants had previously been reported in synovial fluid and blood of reactive arthritis patients, which suggested common disease-initiation mechanisms. Significant enrichment of the disease-linked clones was reported in matched synovial fluid samples from ankylosing spondylitis patients. In peripheral blood, the disease-linked clones were found at relatively low frequencies and had a CD8+ phenotype. Blood from ankylosing spondylitis patients appeared to be characterized by a TCR beta motif made up of about 8 highly homologous amino acid variants.

This sample was sequenced with an Illumina HiSeq 2500. TCR beta libraries were prepared by quantitative 5'-RACE with molecular barcodes. The study's processing was this. A new computational method, built on a probabilistic model of VDJ rearrangement, was used to identify disease-linked TCR variants. TCRdb reran the public reads through fastp at Q25 and MiXCR, keeping productive beta chains. Records with the same CDR3 protein are collapsed into one entry carrying the most frequent genes and DNA. The V and J calls were determined by TCRdb, not by the authors. Here the sample has a few hundred thousand distinct CDR3 sequences; around 22% occur a single time. The leading ten clones occupy about 17% of the sample. V was cut back by 6 bases and J by 3 bases, leaving a gap of 8 bases between them. CDR1 and CDR2 are read off the germline V gene as LGHNT and FRNRAP. Spanning cysteine to phenylalanine, the CDR3 consists of 12 amino acids. Just the 36-base CDR3 DNA is kept, in frame starting at base 1.

The sequenced sample consisted of blood, either unsorted or a sorted T cell fraction (not recorded which). The origin of this receptor is a male donor with ankylosing spondylitis. This chain is built from TRBV12-5 and TRBJ1-1; the D gene cannot be resolved reliably. Here the CDR3 is given as CASGFSDTEAFF. The DNA sequence is TGTGCTAGTGGCTTCAGCGACACTGAAGCTTTCTTT.